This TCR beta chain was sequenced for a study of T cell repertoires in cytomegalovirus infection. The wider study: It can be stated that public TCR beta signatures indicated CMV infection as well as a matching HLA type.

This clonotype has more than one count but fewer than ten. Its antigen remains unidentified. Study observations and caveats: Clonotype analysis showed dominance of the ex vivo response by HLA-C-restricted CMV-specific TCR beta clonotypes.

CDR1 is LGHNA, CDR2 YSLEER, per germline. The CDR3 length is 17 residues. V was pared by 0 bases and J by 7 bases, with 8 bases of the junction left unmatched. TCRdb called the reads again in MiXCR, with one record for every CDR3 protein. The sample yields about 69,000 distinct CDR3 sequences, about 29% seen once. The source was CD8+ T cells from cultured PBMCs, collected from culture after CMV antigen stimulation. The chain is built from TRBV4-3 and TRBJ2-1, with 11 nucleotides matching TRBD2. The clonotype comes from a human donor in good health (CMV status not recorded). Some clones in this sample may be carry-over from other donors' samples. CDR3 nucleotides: TGCGCCAGCAGCCAAGAAATAGCGGGAGGGTCGGGGAATGAGCAGTTCTTC. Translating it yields CASSQEIAGGSGNEQFF.